This T cell receptor beta chain was obtained from a study of resident and recirculating memory T cells in vitiligo. TCRdb keeps only in-frame clones here, not all; method: immunoSEQ multiplex PCR. The sample carries tens of thousands of clones, approximately 90% recorded once. Germline V gives CDR1 SEHNR, CDR2 FQNEAQ (reference sequence). CDR3 length: 16 amino acids. Trimming cost V 5 bases and J 12 bases, with 26 bases left between them. The source is a male donor with vitiligo. The sample comprised blood. The gene calls are TRBV7-9 and TRBJ2-4; D unresolved. The CDR3 is CASSTLDMVVSSPQYF. The CDR3 coding sequence is TGTGCCAGCAGCACTCTCGACATGGTCGTGTCCTCGCCTCAGTACTTC.